This T cell receptor (beta chain) appears in the sequencing data of a study of blood T cell repertoires in COVID-19. Measured with immunoSEQ multiplex PCR; TCRdb has only the in-frame clones, and not every one. This sample has 40,000 to 50,000 clones, with about nine tenths found just once. The CDR3 is 13 residues long. V was pared by 3 bases and J by 5 bases, with 3 bases of the junction left unmatched. The source material was peripheral blood. The TCR comes from a human donor in a cohort sampled during active COVID-19. The genes are TRBV12-3 or TRBV12-4 and TRBJ2-5, with TRBD1 matching 7 bases. Here the CDR3 reads CASSLGRGETQYF. Written as DNA, the CDR3 is TGTGCCAGCAGTTTGGGCAGGGGGGAGACCCAGTACTTC.